The present TCR beta chain was sequenced within a study of PD-L1 blockade in urothelial cancer. Time point meaning: pretreatment peripheral blood. This CDR3 contains 16 residues. Germline CDR1 reads LGHNA; CDR2 reads YNFKEQ. V dropped 0 bases and J dropped 7 bases, with 16 bases sitting between them. Measured with immunoSEQ multiplex PCR; TCRdb has only the in-frame clones, and not every one. The sample includes under 55,000 clones, 84% of them seen just once. The chain links TRBV4-2 to TRBJ1-3; weak D call: TRBD1 (6 bases). The sample was PBMCs, taken around atezolizumab (anti-PD-L1) treatment. The source is a man aged 70 or older with urothelial cancer. In DNA, the CDR3 is TGTGCCAGCAGCCAAGATATCGGGACGGGGGGCAACACCATATATTTT. Protein sequence: CASSQDIGTGGNTIYF.